The sequence of this T cell receptor beta chain was determined in a study of shared clonotypes between healthy human individuals. Study as a whole: There were three CD4 naive, three CD4 memory, two CD8 naive and one CD8 memory plates per donor.

CD45RO-negative, CCR7-selected cells formed the naive CD8 fraction, which excluded terminally differentiated effector memory CD45RA+ cells. Every donor was a Caucasian adult from Nashville, Tennessee. V lost 2 bases to trimming and J lost 2 bases, with 12 bases between them. This CDR3 region has 16 residues. Germline V gene data show CDR1 as LGHNA and CDR2 as YSLEER. At deep level, the assay was performed. Assay used: immunoSEQ multiplex PCR; TCRdb lists only in-frame clones, some missing. The table shows hundreds of thousands of clones, with 92% occurring only once. The J gene is TRBJ2-2, the V gene TRBV4-3, with D perhaps matching TRBD1 (6 bases). The source of this sequence is a man aged 25-45 years in good health. Sequencing was done on a sample of naive CD8+ T cells sorted from blood. CDR3 region: CASSQSGTYNTGELFF. As DNA, the CDR3 is TGCGCCAGCAGCCAATCCGGGACATACAACACCGGGGAGCTGTTTTTT.